This passage covers 22 T cell receptor beta chains from one sample sequenced in a study of T cell responses to AZD1222 COVID-19 vaccine. This table comes from immunoSEQ multiplex PCR, and its TCRdb copy is limited to in-frame clones, with some not included. The sample lists around 110,000 clones, roughly 87% occurring once. The specimen comprised peripheral blood, sampled on day 0 of AZD1222 vaccination. The receptors derive from an adult in good health.

The chain combines TRBV28 with TRBJ1-2; the D gene is possibly TRBD1 (5 bases). Germline CDR1 MDHEN, CDR2 SYDVKM. CDR3 length: 15 amino acids. V was trimmed by 4 bases and J by 0 bases, leaving 12 bases between them. CDR3 amino acids: CASSYLQGANYGYTF. CDR3 DNA sequence: TGTGCCAGCAGTTACTTACAAGGGGCTAACTATGGCTACACCTTC.

The V and J genes are TRBV19 and TRBJ1-5, with 9 bases lining up with TRBD1. J was trimmed by 8 bases and V by 9 bases; bases with no gene match: 29. Germline assignment: CDR1 LNHDA and CDR2 SQIVND (reference sequence). This CDR3 has 20 residues. In DNA, the CDR3 is TGTGCCAGCCAAAGCTCCTTCGGGACAGGGATGGCCCCTAGGCTGGAGCCCCAGCATTTT. Amino acids: CASQSSFGTGMAPRLEPQHF.

The rearrangement links TRBV28 to TRBJ2-5, with 13 bases fitting TRBD2. From germline, CDR1 is MDHEN and CDR2 SYDVKM. This CDR3 is 15 amino acids long. The trim removed 5 bases at V and 4 bases at J, leaving 4 bases unmatched. CDR3 DNA sequence: TGTGCCAGCAGTAGGACTAGCGGGGGTGGAGAGACCCAGTACTTC. Translation gives CASSRTSGGGETQYF.

The gene calls are TRBV2 and TRBJ2-3; D remains unclear. The length of the CDR3 is 14 residues. Germline V gene data show CDR1 as SNHLY and CDR2 as FYNNEI. Trimming took 2 bases from V and 2 from J, leaving 8 bases between them. The CDR3 sequence: CASSETRNTDTQYF. The DNA for the CDR3 is TGTGCCAGCAGTGAAACGAGAAACACAGATACGCAGTATTTT.

V gene TRBV6-5 combines with J gene TRBJ2-6, with D perhaps TRBD1 (6 bases). The CDR3 has 13 amino acids. V shed 9 bases and J shed 4 bases, with 10 bases lying between them. CDR1 is MNHEY and CDR2 is SVGAGI in the germline V gene. The CDR3 spells CARGGSGANVLTF. The DNA for the CDR3 is TGTGCCAGAGGGGGTTCCGGGGCCAACGTCCTGACTTTC.

This chain joins TRBV11-2 and TRBJ1-3; no reliable D call. This CDR3 has 14 amino acids. Germline V gives CDR1 SGHAT, CDR2 FQNNGV. The V end was cut by 2 bases, the J end by 0 bases, with 5 bases between. The CDR3 nucleotides read TGTGCCAGCAGCTTACTGACCTCTGGAAACACCATATATTTT. Amino acid sequence: CASSLLTSGNTIYF.

DNA of the CDR3: TGTGCCAGCAGCCAGGACTACAAGAACACCGGGGAGCTGTTTTTT. Amino acids: CASSQDYKNTGELFF. This chain uses TRBV7-3 with TRBJ2-2; perhaps TRBD2 as D (6 bases). Germline V gives CDR1 SGHTA, CDR2 FQGTGA. V shed 5 bases and J shed 1 base, with 11 bases lying between them. This CDR3 contains 15 residues.

The genes are TRBV27 and TRBJ1-4; 9 bases are shared with TRBD1. CDR1 MNHEY and CDR2 SMNVEV come from the germline V gene (reference sequence). This CDR3 is 14 amino acids long. Losses at the gene ends were 7 bases for V and 5 bases for J; bases not matched to a gene: 5. This CDR3 reads CASTTGTGNEKLFF. In nucleotides, the CDR3 is TGTGCCAGCACTACCGGGACAGGGAATGAAAAACTGTTTTTT.

This chain joins TRBV19 and TRBJ1-3; 7 nucleotides match TRBD1. The J segment lost 2 bases and the V segment lost 3 bases, leaving 1 base of the junction unmatched. CDR1 LNHDA and CDR2 SQIVND come from the germline V gene (reference sequence). CDR3 length: 14 residues. The DNA of the CDR3 is TGTGCCAGTAGTATGACAGGGACTGGAAACACCATATATTTT. Translated, it gives CASSMTGTGNTIYF.

The chain employs TRBV24-1 and TRBJ2-1; 9 bases align to TRBD2. The ends lost 3 bases at V and 2 bases at J; junction bases unmatched: 7. Germline V gives CDR1 KGHDR, CDR2 SFDVKD. The CDR3 length is 17 residues. Here the CDR3 reads CATSDVGAGGTYNEQFF. In DNA, the CDR3 is TGTGCCACCAGTGATGTGGGAGCGGGGGGAACCTACAATGAGCAGTTCTTC.

The chain uses TRBV2 and TRBJ1-6; no clear D. This CDR3 is 14 amino acids long. CDR1 is SNHLY and CDR2 is FYNNEI in the germline V gene. Between the trimmed V and J ends, which lost 6 bases and 7 bases, there was a span of 13 bases. The CDR3 sequence: CASRGWAANSPLHF. The CDR3 region has the DNA TGTGCCAGCAGGGGATGGGCAGCCAATTCACCCCTCCACTTT.

The chain combines TRBV7-2 with TRBJ2-6; perhaps TRBD1 as D (5 bases). There are 21 residues in the CDR3. The V end was cut by 0 bases, the J end by 1 base, with 22 bases between. Germline V gives CDR1 SGHTA, CDR2 FQGNSA. Here the CDR3 DNA reads TGTGCCAGCAGCTTAGCGGGGATAACAGGATTTCTGGGATCTGGGGCCAACGTCCTGACTTTC. It is translated as CASSLAGITGFLGSGANVLTF.

The chain recombines TRBV6-5 with TRBJ2-5, with D perhaps matching TRBD1 or TRBD2 (6 bases each). The ends were cut back, 2 bases at V and 1 base at J, with 11 bases in the middle. Germline-derived CDR1 and CDR2 are MNHEY and SVGAGI. The length of the CDR3 is 15 residues. This CDR3 reads CASSYTSGAQETQYF. As DNA, the CDR3 is TGTGCCAGCAGTTACACATCGGGGGCCCAAGAGACCCAGTACTTC.

The rearrangement joins TRBV29-1 to TRBJ2-1; 7 bases map to TRBD2. The CDR3 is 17 residues long. V was clipped by 1 base and J by 3 bases; unmatched bases: 12. Per germline, CDR1 SQVTM and CDR2 ANQGSEA. The CDR3 loop reads CSVEGGGPTLNYNEQFF. For the CDR3, the DNA is TGCAGCGTTGAAGGGGGAGGGCCGACTTTAAACTACAATGAGCAGTTCTTC.

The chain couples TRBV14 to TRBJ1-6, with D unresolved. The germline CDR1 and CDR2 sequences are SGHDN and FVKESK. This CDR3 has 16 residues. Trimming removed 1 base at V and 2 bases at J, with 9 bases between. This CDR3 reads CASSQGGGTYNSPLHF. The CDR3 nucleotides read TGTGCCAGCAGCCAAGGGGGAGGGACCTATAATTCACCCCTCCACTTT.

The V gene is TRBV30, the J gene TRBJ1-6, with D uncertain. Per the germline V gene, CDR1 is GTSNPN and CDR2 is SVGIG (reference sequence). CDR3 length: 13 residues. V lost 2 bases to trimming and J lost 11 bases, with 13 bases between them. The CDR3 nucleotides read TGTGCCTGGAGTCCTGCCCAAGGGACACCCCTCCACTTT. This gives the protein CAWSPAQGTPLHF.

This chain links TRBV30 with TRBJ2-7; the D gene is possibly TRBD1 (5 bases). CDR3 length equals 14 residues. V dropped 0 bases and J dropped 3 bases, with 12 bases sitting between them. Germline loops: CDR1 GTSNPN, CDR2 SVGIG (reference sequence). The CDR3 reads CAWSVPTTVYEQYF. CDR3 sequence (DNA): TGTGCCTGGAGTGTACCAACGACAGTCTACGAGCAGTACTTC.

V usage is TRBV28 and J usage is TRBJ1-2; perhaps TRBD1 as D (6 bases). Per the germline V gene, CDR1 is MDHEN and CDR2 is SYDVKM. V was shortened by 8 bases and J by 8 bases, with 18 bases between the two germline ends. This CDR3 has 13 residues. DNA for the CDR3: TGTGCCAGCGGGTCGGGAACAGGGAACGGCTACACCTTC. Translating it yields CASGSGTGNGYTF.

The rearrangement links TRBV11-2 to TRBJ1-2; 7 bases map to TRBD1. Trimming took 5 bases from V and 2 from J; bases not matched to a gene: 8. The germline CDR1 and CDR2 sequences are SGHAT and FQNNGV. The CDR3 sequence is 15 residues long. The CDR3 here is CASSARDRPNYGYTF. CDR3 coding DNA: TGTGCCAGCAGCGCCAGGGACAGACCAAACTATGGCTACACCTTC.

This chain links TRBV18 with TRBJ1-1; D unclear. Trimming cost V 4 bases and J 0 bases, with 12 bases left between them. CDR3 length equals 15 residues. The V gene's germline CDR1 is KGHSH and CDR2 LQKENI. Here the CDR3 reads CASSRPLGLNTEAFF. CDR3 nucleotide sequence: TGTGCCAGCTCACGGCCCCTCGGGCTGAACACTGAAGCTTTCTTT.

CDR3 nucleotides: TGTGCCAGCAGTCTATCAGGACAGTCCTACGAGCAGTACTTC. It encodes CASSLSGQSYEQYF. The chain links TRBV28 to TRBJ2-7; D perhaps matches TRBD1 (6 bases). Trimming stripped 5 bases from V and 1 base from J, with 12 bases between. This CDR3 has 14 amino acids. CDR1 is MDHEN, CDR2 SYDVKM, per germline.

This chain uses TRBV9 with TRBJ1-5, with 7 bases identical to TRBD1. The germline gives CDR1 SGDLS, CDR2 YYNGEE. The CDR3 length is 15 residues. V was pared by 3 bases and J by 4 bases, with 7 bases of the junction left unmatched. The CDR3 DNA reads as TGTGCCAGCAGCGAGGGAAGGGGGCCAAATCAGCCCCAGCATTTT. It encodes CASSEGRGPNQPQHF.